This T cell receptor beta chain came from a study of T cell responses to AZD1222 COVID-19 vaccine. Overall study: Second-dose recipients at about 4 or about 12 weeks were treated as one pooled group. Study-wide points: Without day 14 samples, only post-peak T cell repertoires were studied. It was only a handful of AZD1222 recipients who were seropositive at baseline.

The assay was immunoSEQ multiplex PCR, and TCRdb's table has in-frame clones only and misses some. Found here are roughly 99,000 clones, about nine tenths of them singletons; the top ten hold 4% to 5.5%. Worth noting for this clone: The antigen remains unidentified.

This CDR3 has 16 amino acids. Germline V gene data show CDR1 as SEHNR and CDR2 as FQNEAQ (reference sequence). The trim removed 5 bases at V and 0 bases at J, leaving 10 bases unmatched. The receptor comes from an adult in good health. The chain joins TRBV7-9 to TRBJ2-7, with TRBD1 matching 7 bases. This specimen was peripheral blood, taken on day 0 of AZD1222 vaccination. DNA of the CDR3: TGTGCCAGCAGCCCCCCAGGACAGGTCGGCTCCTACGAGCAGTACTTC. It is translated as CASSPPGQVGSYEQYF.